This TCR beta chain was profiled in a study of T cells in Graves' hyperthyroidism and ophthalmopathy. The overall study: Staff took peripheral blood when the initial diagnosis was made, before any treatment began. Findings of the study overall: Ophthalmopathy was separated from stable hyperthyroidism by a 13 V-J model.

Clinical Activity Scores of at least 3, NOSPECS grades of at least 4 and durations under 3 months characterized ophthalmopathy patients. PBMCs were sourced from approximately 10 ml fresh peripheral blood. TCR beta CDR3 region amplification was performed from RNA transcripts. HTBI primers were the set used in a first-round RT-PCR of the TCR CDR3. TCRdb recomputed calls from the multiplex PCR reads with MiXCR, one row per CDR3 protein. In the table there are about 350,000 distinct CDR3 sequences, approximately 14% of which are singletons. This clonotype has at least ten counts. Its antigen is currently unknown. Sequencing was done on a sample of blood. This TCR was recovered from a woman aged 40 to 49 with Graves' ophthalmopathy.

The CDR3 DNA is TGTGCCAGCAGTTATCCGGAACGCAATCAGCCCCAGCATTTT. Its protein is CASSYPERNQPQHF. V gene TRBV28 combines with J gene TRBJ1-5; D is uncertain. Per germline, CDR1 MDHEN and CDR2 SYDVKM. The CDR3 runs to 14 residues. With 4 bases removed from V and 2 bases from J, the gap between germline ends came to 9 bases.